This TCR beta chain appears in the sequencing data of a study of cytomegalovirus exposure and HLA in healthy donors. Study-level points and caveats: The study recorded 164 TCR beta chains that were cytomegalovirus-associated. A later analysis showed that HLA-associated TCR beta chains had undergone more clonal expansion than equally common others. In vitro data verified a few CMV-associated chains as specific for CMV antigens.

This clone has a handful of counts. The target antigen is unknown. In the PCR, 60 Vbeta and 13 Jbeta primers were used. TCRdb's copy holds only in-frame clones and misses some; the assay was immunoSEQ multiplex PCR. The sample lists 95,000 to 100,000 clones; around 85% were seen once. At sampling all donors were nominally healthy, likely with unrecorded immune exposures. This TCR was sampled from a man aged 30-40 years in good health and CMV-seronegative. The sequencing sample was made of PBMCs.

CDR3 coding DNA: TGTGCCAGCAGCTGGGACTTATATACCATGGACAGGGGGGGGGAGACCCAGTACTTC. This gives the protein CASSWDLYTMDRGGETQYF. V usage is TRBV5-4 and J usage is TRBJ2-5, with TRBD1 identical over 10 bases. Losses at the gene ends were 3 bases for V and 5 bases for J; bases not matched to a gene: 19. The CDR3 sequence is 19 residues long. Germline lookup yields CDR1 SGHNT and CDR2 YYREEE (reference sequence).